The 20 T cell receptor beta chains presented below share a single source sample, sequenced in a study of blood T cell repertoires in COVID-19. Here immunoSEQ multiplex PCR was the method, and the copy in TCRdb shows in-frame clones only, minus some. The sample consists of 130,000 to 150,000 clones, roughly 82% of them appearing once. The sample taken for sequencing was peripheral blood. These receptors all come from a human donor in a cohort sampled during active COVID-19.

This rearrangement joins TRBV11-2 to TRBJ1-1, with D perhaps matching TRBD1 (5 bases). This CDR3 has 17 amino acids. Germline-derived CDR1 and CDR2 are SGHAT and FQNNGV. V was trimmed by 5 bases and J by 0 bases, leaving 19 bases between them. The CDR3 protein is CASSRVVRQGMNTEAFF. The CDR3 DNA reads TGTGCCAGCAGCCGTGTAGTGCGTCAGGGAATGAACACTGAAGCTTTCTTT.

The genes are TRBV30 and TRBJ1-2; D is unresolved. The CDR3 loop spans 12 amino acids. Germline assignment: CDR1 GTSNPN and CDR2 SVGIG (reference sequence). V gave up 4 bases and J gave up 2 bases, with 8 bases separating them. The CDR3: CAWNENNYGYTF. The CDR3 region has the DNA TGTGCCTGGAACGAGAACAACTATGGCTACACCTTC.

The chain is built from TRBV9 and TRBJ2-1, with 8 bases fitting TRBD2. Looked up from germline, CDR1 is SGDLS and CDR2 is YYNGEE. Trimming at V came to 4 bases and at J to 0 bases, leaving 6 bases not matched to a gene. The CDR3 spans 16 residues. CDR3 coding DNA: TGTGCCAGCAGCCCTCGGACTAGCCCCTCCTACAATGAGCAGTTCTTC. It specifies CASSPRTSPSYNEQFF.

V is TRBV5-1 and J is TRBJ2-3, with 10 bases matching TRBD2. The ends lost 3 bases at V and 4 bases at J; junction bases unmatched: 2. The CDR3 extends over 14 amino acids. CDR1 is SGHRS and CDR2 is YFSETQ in the germline V gene. CDR3 sequence (DNA): TGCGCCAGCAGCTCCGGGACTAGCGCAGATACGCAGTATTTT. It yields the protein CASSSGTSADTQYF.

This rearrangement joins TRBV27 to TRBJ2-1; 8 bases agree with TRBD2. The CDR3 is made up of 14 amino acids. Germline CDR1 is MNHEY and CDR2 is SMNVEV (reference sequence). Losses at the gene ends were 6 bases for V and 3 bases for J; bases not matched to a gene: 4. The CDR3 is CASSSSGSYNEQFF. CDR3 DNA: TGTGCCAGCAGCTCAAGCGGGAGCTACAATGAGCAGTTCTTC.

This clone was found a few times. V is TRBV14 and J is TRBJ2-7, with a weak D call TRBD2 (5 bases). Germline CDR1 SGHDN, CDR2 FVKESK. Trimming left V 1 base short and J 1 base short, with 14 bases between. The CDR3 has 16 residues. CDR3 amino acids: CASSQGLVRGSYEQYF. CDR3 DNA: TGTGCCAGCAGCCAAGGGCTAGTTCGGGGTTCCTACGAGCAGTACTTC.

The CDR3 DNA reads TGCAGTGCTACTGACCCGGGACTAGCGGGAGATGGGTTCTTC. It encodes CSATDPGLAGDGFF. This rearrangement joins TRBV20-1 to TRBJ2-1; 14 bases are a match to TRBD2. Germline V CDR1 and CDR2: DFQATT, SNEGSKA (reference sequence). The junction had 11 bases not matched to a gene; V was cut back by 4 bases and J by 15 bases. The CDR3 sequence is 14 residues long.

V and J are TRBV19 and TRBJ2-1; D may be TRBD1 (6 bases). V gave up 5 bases and J gave up 10 bases, with 12 bases separating them. The CDR3 is 12 residues long. Germline assignment: CDR1 LNHDA and CDR2 SQIVND (reference sequence). The CDR3 is CASSLGAWEQFF. CDR3 DNA sequence: TGTGCCAGTAGTCTGGGGGCGTGGGAGCAGTTCTTC. Full variable domain (missing parts from reference TRBV19 and TRBJ2-1): DGGITQSPKYLFRKEGQNVTLSCEQNLNHDAMYWYRQDPGQGLRLIYYSQIVNDFQKGDIAEGYSVSREKKESFPLTVTSAQKNPTAFYLCASSLGAWEQFFGPGTRLTVL.

The chain employs TRBV30 and TRBJ1-2; D is ambiguous. Germline V CDR1 and CDR2: GTSNPN, SVGIG (reference sequence). This CDR3 is built from 14 residues. V was clipped by 1 base and J by 2 bases, with 11 bases between them. CDR3 sequence (DNA): TGTGCCTGGAGTGGCAGGAGGCGGAACTATGGCTACACCTTC. Translation gives CAWSGRRRNYGYTF. Filled out from reference TRBV30 and TRBJ1-2, the complete variable domain reads SQTIHQWPATLVQPVGSPLSLECTVEGTSNPNLYWYRQAAGRGLQLLFYSVGIGQISSEVPQNLSASRPQDRQFILSSKKLLLSDSGFYLCAWSGRRRNYGYTFGSGTRLTVV.

This CDR3 is CASTLGTPDTQYF. CDR3 nucleotide sequence: TGTGCCAGCACCCTCGGGACTCCGGATACGCAGTATTTT. The V and J genes are TRBV6-5 and TRBJ2-3; perhaps TRBD2 as D (6 bases). This CDR3 region has 13 residues. CDR1 MNHEY and CDR2 SVGAGI come from the germline V gene. Trimming left V 7 bases short and J 6 bases short, with 14 bases between.

In nucleotides, the CDR3 is TGTGCCAGTAGTGGCAGTTACACTGAAGCTTTCTTT. Residues: CASSGSYTEAFF. This chain connects TRBV19 to TRBJ1-1; D uncertain. From germline, CDR1 is LNHDA and CDR2 SQIVND (reference sequence). Trimming shortened V by 5 bases and J by 3 bases, and 7 bases separated the two germline ends. This CDR3 comprises 12 residues.

The rearrangement uses TRBV2 and TRBJ2-5, with 10 positions matching TRBD1. This CDR3 has 14 residues. CDR1 is SNHLY, CDR2 FYNNEI, per germline. V was clipped by 4 bases and J by 5 bases; unmatched bases: 4. CDR3 protein: CASSADRGYETQYF. The DNA for the CDR3 is TGTGCCAGCAGTGCGGACAGGGGGTACGAGACCCAGTACTTC.

This clone appeared a single time. V gene TRBV29-1 combines with J gene TRBJ2-3; a possible D gene is TRBD1 (5 bases). V was trimmed by 4 bases and J by 0 bases, leaving 14 bases between them. The CDR3 has 15 residues. Germline-derived CDR1 and CDR2 are SQVTM and ANQGSEA. CDR3 region: CSVVGQTKSTDTQYF. The DNA for the CDR3 is TGCAGCGTTGTTGGACAAACCAAAAGCACAGATACGCAGTATTTT.

This chain uses TRBV12-3 or TRBV12-4 with TRBJ2-1; TRBD2 is a possible D gene (6 bases). This CDR3 is built from 11 residues. V lost 5 bases and J lost 8, with 7 bases in between. The CDR3 loop reads CASSRRDEQFF. CDR3 in DNA: TGTGCCAGCAGTCGGAGGGATGAGCAGTTCTTC.

The V gene is TRBV19, the J gene TRBJ1-6; D is ambiguous. The CDR3 has 15 amino acids. Germline V lookup: CDR1 LNHDA, CDR2 SQIVND (reference sequence). The germline V and J ends were trimmed by 4 bases and 9 bases, with 16 bases remaining between them. CDR3 bases: TGTGCCAGTAGTACCGACGGTGCTGCGGGTTCACCCCTCCACTTT. Amino acids: CASSTDGAAGSPLHF.

The chain uses TRBV7-2 and TRBJ2-1; 9 bases align to TRBD1. This CDR3 spans 15 amino acids. V was clipped by 5 bases and J by 4 bases; unmatched bases: 6. Germline assignment: CDR1 SGHTA and CDR2 FQGNSA. Here the CDR3 DNA reads TGTGCCAGCAGCCCTGGACAGGGGACGTACAATGAGCAGTTCTTC. Amino acid sequence: CASSPGQGTYNEQFF.

This rearrangement joins TRBV2 to TRBJ2-3; D not resolved. Trimming left V 4 bases short and J 1 base short, with 12 bases between. The germline gives CDR1 SNHLY, CDR2 FYNNEI. The CDR3 has 15 amino acids. The CDR3 sequence: CASSGDSWGTDTQYF. The CDR3 nucleotides are TGTGCCAGCAGTGGTGATAGCTGGGGCACAGATACGCAGTATTTT.

This clone was detected only a few times. CDR3 DNA sequence: TGTGCCAGCAGCAAGTCACAGGTCCCCTACGAGCAGTACTTC. It is translated as CASSKSQVPYEQYF. The rearrangement uses TRBV27 and TRBJ2-7, with D perhaps matching TRBD1 (5 bases). Germline CDR1 MNHEY, CDR2 SMNVEV (reference sequence). CDR3 length: 14 residues. The germline V and J ends were trimmed by 6 bases and 2 bases, with 14 bases remaining between them.

V usage is TRBV3-1 (or the pseudogene TRBV3-2) and J usage is TRBJ1-2; tentative D call: TRBD1 (6 bases). This CDR3 is built from 17 residues. V was cut by 3 bases and J by 1 base, with 18 bases left in between. Germline-derived CDR1 and CDR2 are LGHDT and YNNKEL (reference sequence). CDR3 region: CASSQLGQRGYNYGYTF. The CDR3 nucleotides are TGTGCCAGCAGCCAGCTAGGACAGAGGGGTTATAACTATGGCTACACCTTC.

The J gene is TRBJ2-1, the V gene TRBV11-2; TRBD2 matches at 13 bases. There are 15 residues in the CDR3. The J segment lost 5 bases and the V segment lost 6 bases, leaving 4 bases of the junction unmatched. The germline CDR1 and CDR2 sequences are SGHAT and FQNNGV. CDR3 nucleotides: TGTGCCAGCAGGCAGACTAGCGGGAGGAACAATGAGCAGTTCTTC. It yields the protein CASRQTSGRNNEQFF.